Below are 5 T cell receptor beta chains sequenced from a single sample in a study of cytomegalovirus exposure and HLA in healthy donors. Some clones are missing from TCRdb's copy, which holds only in-frame ones; the method was immunoSEQ multiplex PCR. The profile shows more than 80,000 clones, approximately 96% of them singletons. The sample consisted of PBMCs. Receptors originate from a woman under 30 in good health and CMV-seronegative.

This clone appeared a single time. The CDR3 protein is CASSQAIRGRESNEQFF. Written as DNA, the CDR3 is TGTGCCAGCAGTCAAGCTATCAGGGGCAGGGAGTCCAATGAGCAGTTCTTC. The V gene is TRBV7-2, the J gene TRBJ2-1; possibly TRBD1 for D (6 bases). Trimming stripped 6 bases from V and 6 bases from J, with 24 bases between. The V gene's germline CDR1 is SGHTA and CDR2 FQGNSA. The CDR3 consists of 17 residues.

The table lists this clone with a few counts. CDR3 protein: CASSPPWSTSAYEQYF. For the CDR3, the DNA is TGTGCCAGCAGTCCCCCTTGGAGCACCAGTGCCTACGAGCAGTACTTC. This rearrangement joins TRBV28 to TRBJ2-7; D is ambiguous. From germline, CDR1 is MDHEN and CDR2 SYDVKM. With 5 bases removed from V and 2 bases from J, the gap between germline ends came to 19 bases. The CDR3 is 16 amino acids.

The chain couples TRBV27 to TRBJ2-6; tentative D call: TRBD2 (6 bases). The germline V and J ends were trimmed by 2 bases and 2 bases, with 10 bases remaining between them. CDR1 is MNHEY, CDR2 SMNVEV, per germline (reference sequence). The CDR3 runs 16 residues. DNA of the CDR3: TGTGCCAGCAGTTTAAACCGGGGGACTGGGGCCAACGTCCTGACTTTC. Translating it yields CASSLNRGTGANVLTF.

This chain connects TRBV5-1 to TRBJ2-1; 10 bases map to TRBD2. V was clipped by 1 base and J by 1 base; unmatched bases: 14. The CDR3 spans 20 residues. Germline values: CDR1 SGHRS, CDR2 YFSETQ. The CDR3, as DNA: TGCGCCAGCAGCTTGAGCTGGGCTAGCGGGAGAGGTGGATCCTACAATGAGCAGTTCTTC. Its translation is CASSLSWASGRGGSYNEQFF.

Of note for this clone: No conserved phenylalanine or tryptophan is present at the end of the CDR3, so a read error is the likely explanation. The limits of the CDR3 on the DNA are not certain, so only TCRdb's listed CDR3 is given. The rearrangement links TRBV20-1 to TRBJ1-1; the tabulated D call, TRBD1, remains unverified against the DNA. The CDR3 spans 11 amino acids, including both terminal residues. Germline CDR1 reads DFQATT; CDR2 reads SNEGSKA (reference sequence). CDR3 loop: CSASLNRDRSV.